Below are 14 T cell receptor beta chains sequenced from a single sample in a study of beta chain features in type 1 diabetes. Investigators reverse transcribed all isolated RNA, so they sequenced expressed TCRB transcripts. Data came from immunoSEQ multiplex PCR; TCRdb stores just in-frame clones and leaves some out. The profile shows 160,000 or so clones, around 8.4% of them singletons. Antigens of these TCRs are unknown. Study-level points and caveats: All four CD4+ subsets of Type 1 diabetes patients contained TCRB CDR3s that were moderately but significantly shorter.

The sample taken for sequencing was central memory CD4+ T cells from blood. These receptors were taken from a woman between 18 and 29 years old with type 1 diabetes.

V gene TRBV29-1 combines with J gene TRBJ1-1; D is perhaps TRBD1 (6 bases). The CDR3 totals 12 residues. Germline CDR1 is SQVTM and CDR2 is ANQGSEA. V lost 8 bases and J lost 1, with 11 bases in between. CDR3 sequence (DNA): TGCAGCTCTCAGGGGTGGAACACTGAAGCTTTCTTT. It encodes CSSQGWNTEAFF.

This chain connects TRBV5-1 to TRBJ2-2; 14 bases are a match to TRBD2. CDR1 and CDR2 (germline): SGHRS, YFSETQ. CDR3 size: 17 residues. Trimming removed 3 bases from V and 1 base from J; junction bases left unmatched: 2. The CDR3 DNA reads TGCGCCAGCAGCTCGGGGACTAGCGGGAGGAACACCGGGGAGCTGTTTTTT. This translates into CASSSGTSGRNTGELFF.

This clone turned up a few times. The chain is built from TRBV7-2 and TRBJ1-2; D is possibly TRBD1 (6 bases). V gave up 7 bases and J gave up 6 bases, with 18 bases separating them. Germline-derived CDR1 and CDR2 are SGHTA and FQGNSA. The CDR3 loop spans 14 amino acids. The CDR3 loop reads CASTLGQTRDGYTF. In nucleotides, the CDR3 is TGTGCCAGCACCCTAGGACAGACAAGGGATGGCTACACCTTC.

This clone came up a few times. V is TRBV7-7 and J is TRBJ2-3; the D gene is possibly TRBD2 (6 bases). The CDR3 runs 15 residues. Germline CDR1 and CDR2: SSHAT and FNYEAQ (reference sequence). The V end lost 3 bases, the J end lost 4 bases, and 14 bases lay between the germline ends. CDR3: CASSFSTGEADTQYF. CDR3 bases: TGTGCCAGCAGCTTCAGTACGGGGGAGGCAGATACGCAGTATTTT.

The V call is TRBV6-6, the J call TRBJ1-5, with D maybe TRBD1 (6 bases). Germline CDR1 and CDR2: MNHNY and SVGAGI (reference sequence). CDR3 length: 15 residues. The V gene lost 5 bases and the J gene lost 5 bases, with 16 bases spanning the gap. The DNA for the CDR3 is TGTGCCAGCAGTAAGGCCCAGGGGCGAGATCAGCCCCAGCATTTT. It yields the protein CASSKAQGRDQPQHF.

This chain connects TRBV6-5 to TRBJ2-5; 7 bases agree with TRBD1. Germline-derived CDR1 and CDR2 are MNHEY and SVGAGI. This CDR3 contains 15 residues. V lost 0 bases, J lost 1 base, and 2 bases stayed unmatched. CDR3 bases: TGTGCCAGCAGTTACTCTGACAGGGCCCAAGAGACCCAGTACTTC. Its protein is CASSYSDRAQETQYF.

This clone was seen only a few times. The CDR3 sequence is CATRQGNFDEQYF. CDR3 DNA sequence: TGTGCCACCAGACAGGGTAATTTCGACGAGCAGTACTTC. The chain employs TRBV15 and TRBJ2-7; maybe TRBD1 (6 bases). V was cut by 6 bases and J by 5 bases, with 14 bases left in between. This CDR3 contains 13 residues. The germline gives CDR1 LNHNV, CDR2 YYDKDF (reference sequence). Using reference TRBV15 and TRBJ2-7 for the parts outside the CDR3, the full variable domain is DAMVIQNPRYQVTQFGKPVTLSCSQTLNHNVMYWYQQKSSQAPKLLFHYYDKDFNNEADTPDNFQSRRPNTSFCFLDIRSPGLGDTAMYLCATRQGNFDEQYFGPGTRLTVT.

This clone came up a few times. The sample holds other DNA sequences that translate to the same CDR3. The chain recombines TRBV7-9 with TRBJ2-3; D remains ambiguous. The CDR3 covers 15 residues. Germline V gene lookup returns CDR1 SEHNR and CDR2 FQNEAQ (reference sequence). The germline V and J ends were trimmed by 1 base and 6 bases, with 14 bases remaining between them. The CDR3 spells CASSLGHPRSDTQYF. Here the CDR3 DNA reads TGTGCCAGCAGCTTAGGGCACCCCAGAAGTGATACGCAGTATTTT.

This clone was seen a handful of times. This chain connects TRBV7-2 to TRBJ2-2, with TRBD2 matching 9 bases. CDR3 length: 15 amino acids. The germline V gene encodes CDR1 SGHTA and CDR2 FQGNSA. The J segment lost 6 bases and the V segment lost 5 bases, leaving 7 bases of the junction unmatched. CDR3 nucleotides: TGTGCCAGCAGCCCCGGGGCGGGAGGGCCCGGGGAGCTGTTTTTT. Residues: CASSPGAGGPGELFF. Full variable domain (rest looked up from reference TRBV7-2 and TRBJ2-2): GAGVSQSPSNKVTEKGKDVELRCDPISGHTALYWYRQSLGQGLEFLIYFQGNSAPDKSGLPSDRFSAERTGGSVSTLTIQRTQQEDSAVYLCASSPGAGGPGELFFGEGSRLTVL.

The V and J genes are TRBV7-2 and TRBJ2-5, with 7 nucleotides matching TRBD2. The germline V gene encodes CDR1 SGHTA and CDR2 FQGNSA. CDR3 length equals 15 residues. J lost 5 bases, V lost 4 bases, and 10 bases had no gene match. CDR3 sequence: CASSYAWGGGETQYF. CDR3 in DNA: TGTGCCAGCAGCTACGCCTGGGGGGGTGGCGAGACCCAGTACTTC.

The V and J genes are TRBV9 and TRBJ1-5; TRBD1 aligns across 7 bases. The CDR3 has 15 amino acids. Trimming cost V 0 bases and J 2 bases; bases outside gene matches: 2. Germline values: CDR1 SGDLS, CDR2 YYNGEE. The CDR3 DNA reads TGTGCCAGCAGCGTAGGTCAGGGGGGCAATCAGCCCCAGCATTTT. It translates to CASSVGQGGNQPQHF.

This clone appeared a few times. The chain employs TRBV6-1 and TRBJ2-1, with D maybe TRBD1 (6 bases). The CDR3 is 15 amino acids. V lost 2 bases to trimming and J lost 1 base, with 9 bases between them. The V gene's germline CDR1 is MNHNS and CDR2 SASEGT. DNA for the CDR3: TGTGCCAGCAGTGAACGGGACAAATCCTACAATGAGCAGTTCTTC. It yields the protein CASSERDKSYNEQFF.

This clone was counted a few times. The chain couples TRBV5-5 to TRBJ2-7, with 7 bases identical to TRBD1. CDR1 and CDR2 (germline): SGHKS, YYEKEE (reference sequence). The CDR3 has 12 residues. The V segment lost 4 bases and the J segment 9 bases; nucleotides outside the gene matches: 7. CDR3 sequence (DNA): TGTGCCAGCAGCACGGGACAGTTGGGGCAGTACTTC. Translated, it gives CASSTGQLGQYF. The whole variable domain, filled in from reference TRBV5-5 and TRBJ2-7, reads DAGVTQSPTHLIKTRGQQVTLRCSPISGHKSVSWYQQVLGQGPQFIFQYYEKEERGRGNFPDRFSARQFPNYSSELNVNALLLGDSALYLCASSTGQLGQYFGPGTRLTVT.

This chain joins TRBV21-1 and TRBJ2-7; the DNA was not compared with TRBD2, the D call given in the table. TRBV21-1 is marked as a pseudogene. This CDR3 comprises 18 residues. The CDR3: CASSKEKLAGGSVYEQYF. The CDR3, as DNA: TGTGCCAGCAGCAAAGAAAAACTAGCGGGAGGTTCAGTCTACGAGCAGTACTTC.